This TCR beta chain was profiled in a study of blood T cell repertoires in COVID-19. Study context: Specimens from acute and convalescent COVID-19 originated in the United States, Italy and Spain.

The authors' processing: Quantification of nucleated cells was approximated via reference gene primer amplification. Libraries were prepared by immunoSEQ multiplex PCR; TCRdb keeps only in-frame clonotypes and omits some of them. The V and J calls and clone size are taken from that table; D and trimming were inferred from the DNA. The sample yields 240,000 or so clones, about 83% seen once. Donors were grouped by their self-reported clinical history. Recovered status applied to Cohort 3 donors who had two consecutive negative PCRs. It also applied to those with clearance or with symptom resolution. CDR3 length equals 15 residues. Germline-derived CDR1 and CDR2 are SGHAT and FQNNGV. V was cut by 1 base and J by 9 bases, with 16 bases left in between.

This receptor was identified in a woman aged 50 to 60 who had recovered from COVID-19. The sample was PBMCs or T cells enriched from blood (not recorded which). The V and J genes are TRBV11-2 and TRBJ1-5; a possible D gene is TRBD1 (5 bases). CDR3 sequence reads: CASSLVGGGIGPQHF. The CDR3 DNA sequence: TGTGCCAGCAGCTTAGTCGGGGGGGGTATAGGGCCCCAGCATTTT.